This T cell receptor (beta chain) was sequenced for a study of T cell responses to AZD1222 COVID-19 vaccine. Study context: Analysis merged second doses at about 4 or about 12 weeks. Study outcomes and limitations: Close to half of spike-specific TCRs reportedly recognize unmutated variant regions.

This table comes from immunoSEQ multiplex PCR, and its TCRdb copy is limited to in-frame clones, with some not included. This sample has about 76,000 clones; around nine tenths occur once, and the top ten carry approximately 11%. As regards this clone: Antigen specificity is unknown.

This material consisted of peripheral blood, taken on day 0 of AZD1222 vaccination. The clonotype comes from an adult in good health.

The CDR3 region is CASSLSYIGNTEAFF. DNA for the CDR3: TGTGCCAGCAGTTTATCGTATATTGGGAACACTGAAGCTTTCTTT. The chain joins TRBV27 to TRBJ1-1, with unresolved D. V was clipped by 0 bases and J by 1 base, with 9 bases between them. There are 15 residues in the CDR3. Germline CDR1 and CDR2: MNHEY and SMNVEV (reference sequence).